This TCR beta chain appears in the sequencing data of a study of spatial heterogeneity in lung cancer. Broader study findings: Mutation counts in tumors were tracked by counts of expanded intratumoral alpha and beta TCRs. It was estimated that coverage of tumor T cells reached about 7% for alpha chains and 13% for beta chains.

This clonotype was counted many times. What it binds is not known. The library was designed around alpha chains, so this beta chain is a stray read whose abundance carries little weight. The germline CDR1 and CDR2 sequences are SGHTA and FQGNSA. The CDR3 is 15 residues long. V was clipped by 6 bases and J by 4 bases; unmatched bases: 4. TCRdb called the 5' RACE reads again in MiXCR, with one record for every CDR3 protein. The table lists around 8,100 distinct CDR3 sequences, roughly an eighth of them singletons. Time point reported: sample taken at primary tumor resection. The study sequenced unsorted whole RNA from tumor, nontumor lung or frozen PBMC.

The chain is built from TRBV7-2 and TRBJ2-1; 12 bases align to TRBD2. Sequencing used lung tumor tissue, obtained at surgery. The receptor comes from a male donor with early-stage non-small cell lung cancer. The CDR3 loop reads CASRTGLAGYNEQFF. The CDR3 nucleotides are TGTGCCAGCAGGACCGGACTAGCGGGGTACAATGAGCAGTTCTTC.